The 5 T cell receptor beta chains given below trace back to one sample, sequenced in a study of T cells after yellow fever vaccination. TCRdb ran MiXCR on the 5' RACE reads and lists one entry per CDR3 protein. The repertoire holds approximately 300,000 distinct CDR3 sequences, with around 11% as singletons. The sample consisted of CD4+ T cells sorted from PBMCs, taken 45 days after the yellow fever booster vaccination. These receptors all come from a man in his late teens or twenties who received the YFV17D yellow fever vaccine.

This chain joins TRBV4-1 and TRBJ2-7; tentatively, D is TRBD2 (5 bases). Trimming removed 4 bases from V and 0 bases from J, with 16 bases in between. In germline, CDR1 is MGHRA, CDR2 YSYEKL. This CDR3 has 16 residues. CDR3 protein: CASSPDPRATSYEQYV. The CDR3 DNA is TGCGCCAGCAGCCCGGACCCGCGGGCGACCTCCTACGAGCAGTACGTC.

This clonotype was found a few times. V and J are TRBV20-1 and TRBJ1-1; 7 nucleotides line up with TRBD1. The CDR3 is made up of 14 amino acids. Germline V CDR1 and CDR2: DFQATT, SNEGSKA (reference sequence). J was trimmed by 5 bases and V by 6 bases; bases with no gene match: 12. The CDR3 region is CSALTRQGGTEAFF. CDR3 in DNA: TGCAGTGCCCTAACCCGACAGGGAGGGACTGAAGCTTTCTTT.

There are many counts of this clonotype. The chain is built from TRBV15 and TRBJ2-7; TRBD2 aligns across 7 bases. The germline CDR1 and CDR2 sequences are LNHNV and YYDKDF (reference sequence). Trimming removed 0 bases from V and 1 base from J; junction bases left unmatched: 3. This CDR3 is 15 amino acids long. CDR3 sequence reads: CATSRDGGVSYEQYV. DNA for the CDR3: TGTGCCACCAGCAGAGATGGGGGGGTTTCCTACGAGCAGTACGTC.

This clonotype was counted only a few times. The rearrangement uses TRBV7-9 and TRBJ1-5; 7 positions match TRBD1. The CDR3 loop spans 14 amino acids. The germline CDR1 and CDR2 sequences are SEHNR and FQNEAQ (reference sequence). V was pared by 5 bases and J by 3 bases, with 4 bases of the junction left unmatched. The CDR3 sequence is CASSTDRANQPQHF. CDR3 coding DNA: TGTGCCAGCAGCACCGACAGGGCCAATCAGCCCCAGCATTTT.

The rearrangement uses TRBV20-1 and TRBJ1-4; maybe TRBD1 (5 bases). The germline gives CDR1 DFQATT, CDR2 SNEGSKA (reference sequence). The V gene lost 5 bases and the J gene lost 8 bases, with 18 bases spanning the gap. The CDR3 runs 14 residues. The CDR3 DNA follows: TGCAGTGCTCGGACACCAAACTGGGAGGAAAAACTGTTTTTT. This gives the protein CSARTPNWEEKLFF.